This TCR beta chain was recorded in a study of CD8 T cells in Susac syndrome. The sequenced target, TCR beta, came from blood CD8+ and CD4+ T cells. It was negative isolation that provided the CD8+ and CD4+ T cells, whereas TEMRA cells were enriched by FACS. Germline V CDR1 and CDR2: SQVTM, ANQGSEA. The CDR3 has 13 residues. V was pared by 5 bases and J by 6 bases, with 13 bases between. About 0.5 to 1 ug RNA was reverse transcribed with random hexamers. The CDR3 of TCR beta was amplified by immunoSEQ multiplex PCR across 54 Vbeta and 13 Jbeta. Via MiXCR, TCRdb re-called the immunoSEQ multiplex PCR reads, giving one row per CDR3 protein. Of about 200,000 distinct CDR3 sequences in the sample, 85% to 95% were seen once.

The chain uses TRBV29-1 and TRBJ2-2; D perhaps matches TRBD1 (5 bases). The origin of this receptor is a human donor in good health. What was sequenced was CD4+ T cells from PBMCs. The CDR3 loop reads CSVSSGIAGELFF. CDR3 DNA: TGCAGCGTTTCATCAGGGATCGCCGGGGAGCTGTTTTTT.